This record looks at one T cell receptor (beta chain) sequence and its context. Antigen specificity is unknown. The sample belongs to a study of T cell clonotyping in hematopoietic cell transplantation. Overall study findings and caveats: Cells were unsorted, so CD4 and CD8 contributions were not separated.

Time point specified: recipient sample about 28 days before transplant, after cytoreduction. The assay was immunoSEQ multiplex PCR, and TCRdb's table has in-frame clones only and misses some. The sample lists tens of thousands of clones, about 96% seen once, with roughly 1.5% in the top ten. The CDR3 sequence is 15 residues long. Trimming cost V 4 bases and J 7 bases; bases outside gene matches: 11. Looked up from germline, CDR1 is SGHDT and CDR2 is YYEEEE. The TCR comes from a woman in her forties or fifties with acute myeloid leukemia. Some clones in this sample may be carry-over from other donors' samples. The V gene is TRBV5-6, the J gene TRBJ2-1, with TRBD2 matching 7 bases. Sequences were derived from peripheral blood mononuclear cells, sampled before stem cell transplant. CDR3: CASSPRSGAGNEQFF. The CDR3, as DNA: TGTGCCAGCAGCCCACGGAGCGGGGCTGGTAATGAGCAGTTCTTC.